These T cell receptor beta chains were read from a single sample in a study of immunodeficiency. Libraries were prepared by immunoSEQ multiplex PCR; TCRdb keeps only in-frame clonotypes and omits some of them. The sample has nearly 3,500 clones; approximately 89% are singletons. The sequenced material came from CD8+ T cells from blood. The receptors derive from a human donor in good health. CDR3s leave out the opening cysteine and the closing phenylalanine or tryptophan. Rows may omit the clone size; those that give it use once, few, many or a size class.

cdr3_aa: ASSRTPGGADTGELF
j_call: TRBJ2-2
clone_size: NA
v_call: TRBV7-6

cdr3_aa: ASSLDPGTVSNEQF
j_call: TRBJ2-1
clone_size: NA
v_call: TRBV5-8

cdr3_aa: ASSPRGTSDNEQF
j_call: TRBJ2-1
clone_size: NA
v_call: TRBV9

cdr3_aa: AGRWTSGRNVPDTQY
j_call: TRBJ2-3
clone_size: NA
v_call: TRBV27

cdr3_aa: ASSAGTASTDTQY
j_call: TRBJ2-3
clone_size: NA
v_call: TRBV2

cdr3_aa: ASSLNQANYGYT
j_call: TRBJ1-2
clone_size: NA
v_call: TRBV7-3

cdr3_aa: ASSLALLGPPGNEQF
j_call: TRBJ2-1
clone_size: once
v_call: TRBV7-2

cdr3_aa: AWSEDPADEQF
j_call: TRBJ2-1
clone_size: NA
v_call: TRBV30

cdr3_aa: ASQDGRSSYNSPLH
j_call: TRBJ1-6
clone_size: once
v_call: TRBV5-8

cdr3_aa: ASSPNGLNYNEQF
j_call: TRBJ2-1
clone_size: NA
v_call: TRBV21-1

cdr3_aa: AVATGGETQY
j_call: TRBJ2-5
clone_size: NA
v_call: TRBV25-1

cdr3_aa: ATPSRGHLEQY
j_call: TRBJ2-7
clone_size: NA
v_call: TRBV24-1

cdr3_aa: ASSPLGGTSDTQY
j_call: TRBJ2-3
clone_size: once
v_call: TRBV19

cdr3_aa: ASSFLGVAF
j_call: TRBJ1-1
clone_size: NA
v_call: TRBV5-4

cdr3_aa: ASSLGDTRGLYQETQY
j_call: TRBJ2-5
clone_size: NA
v_call: TRBV6-2/TRBV6-3

cdr3_aa: ASSYSGAAGDYEQY
j_call: TRBJ2-7
clone_size: NA
v_call: TRBV6-2/TRBV6-3

cdr3_aa: ASSQEGGTSTDTQY
j_call: TRBJ2-3
clone_size: NA
v_call: TRBV4-1

cdr3_aa: ASSLAPGPGDTQY
j_call: TRBJ2-3
clone_size: NA
v_call: TRBV5-4

cdr3_aa: ASSRQGPNTEAF
j_call: TRBJ1-1
clone_size: NA
v_call: TRBV7-9

cdr3_aa: ASSYGGYTEAF
j_call: TRBJ1-1
clone_size: NA
v_call: TRBV6-5

cdr3_aa: ASSPGQGATEAF
j_call: TRBJ1-1
clone_size: few
v_call: TRBV11-3

cdr3_aa: SVESAGPDTQY
j_call: TRBJ2-3
clone_size: NA
v_call: TRBV29-1

cdr3_aa: ATPPGELNYGYT
j_call: TRBJ1-2
clone_size: once
v_call: TRBV2

cdr3_aa: ASRDTGTDYGYT
j_call: TRBJ1-2
clone_size: NA
v_call: TRBV7-3

cdr3_aa: ASNYDRAPYNEQF
j_call: TRBJ2-1
clone_size: NA
v_call: TRBV3-1/TRBV3-2

cdr3_aa: ASSQIGSGRAEETQY
j_call: TRBJ2-5
clone_size: NA
v_call: TRBV3-1/TRBV3-2

cdr3_aa: ASSVGVLDGSEQF
j_call: TRBJ2-1
clone_size: NA
v_call: TRBV9

cdr3_aa: ASSLVYGGSSSYNEQF
j_call: TRBJ2-1
clone_size: NA
v_call: TRBV7-8

cdr3_aa: ASSEWPAEEQY
j_call: TRBJ2-7
clone_size: NA
v_call: TRBV6-1

cdr3_aa: ASRPMGVGEETQY
j_call: TRBJ2-5
clone_size: NA
v_call: TRBV7-9

cdr3_aa: ASSFSGGAGGAEF
j_call: TRBJ2-1
clone_size: NA
v_call: TRBV9

cdr3_aa: ASSHAFGGYEQY
j_call: TRBJ2-7
clone_size: NA
v_call: TRBV18

cdr3_aa: ATSRALLSTGELF
j_call: TRBJ2-2
clone_size: NA
v_call: TRBV15

cdr3_aa: ASGGGNNQPQH
j_call: TRBJ1-5
clone_size: few
v_call: TRBV27

cdr3_aa: ASSLGGSGYEQY
j_call: TRBJ2-7
clone_size: NA
v_call: TRBV5-1

cdr3_aa: ASSTLQANQETQY
j_call: TRBJ2-5
clone_size: NA
v_call: TRBV6-2/TRBV6-3

cdr3_aa: ASSIGGRTDTQY
j_call: TRBJ2-3
clone_size: NA
v_call: TRBV6-5

cdr3_aa: ASSATSGGRRDTQY
j_call: TRBJ2-3
clone_size: NA
v_call: TRBV9

cdr3_aa: ASSHVYTGVQETQY
j_call: TRBJ2-5
clone_size: NA
v_call: TRBV11-2

cdr3_aa: AERDSGANVLT
j_call: TRBJ2-6
clone_size: NA
v_call: TRBV30

cdr3_aa: GTGQRITQSRA
j_call: TRBJ2-6
clone_size: NA
v_call: TRBV8-2